These 27 T cell receptor beta chains were all obtained from the same sample, sequenced in a study of tumor-infiltrating lymphocytes in primary liver carcinoma. Constant-region priming of about 520 ng total RNA yielded TCR beta cDNA. The TCR beta library was amplified through three nested multiplex PCR rounds in a modified ARM-PCR procedure. The first two PCR rounds, around 11 cycles each, used TRBV1-TRBV30 forward primers and a C-beta reverse primer. TCRdb used MiXCR to reprocess the multiplex PCR reads, holding one entry per CDR3 protein. The sample contains approximately 340,000 distinct CDR3 sequences, roughly two thirds of which appear only once. The blood RNA (from unsorted whole blood) was obtained, and germline DNA was also extracted. Sequencing was performed on peripheral blood. These receptors originate from a man aged 40-55 years with primary liver carcinoma and hepatitis B virus infection.

This clonotype was seen at least ten times. The chain joins TRBV11-2 to TRBJ2-3, with D possibly TRBD2 on 5 matching bases. The germline V gene has CDR1 SGHAT and CDR2 FQNNGV. V was shortened by 3 bases and J by 6 bases, with 13 bases between the two germline ends. The CDR3 spans 14 residues. The CDR3 nucleotides are TGTGCCAGCAGCTTCCCGGGAAAGTCGGATACGCAGTATTTT. Amino acids: CASSFPGKSDTQYF. Drawing the rest from reference TRBV11-2 and TRBJ2-3, the complete variable domain is EAGVAQSPRYKIIEKRQSVAFWCNPISGHATLYWYQQILGQGPKLLIQFQNNGVVDDSQLPKDRFSAERLKGVDSTLKIQPAKLEDSAVYLCASSFPGKSDTQYFGPGTRLTVL.

The chain has TRBV28 and TRBJ2-7; D gene ambiguous. The germline V gene has CDR1 MDHEN and CDR2 SYDVKM. The ends were cut back, 6 bases at V and 4 bases at J, with 10 bases in the middle. CDR3 size: 12 residues. In DNA form, the CDR3 reads TGTGCCAGCAGCCAGGCGCGTTACGAGCAGTACTTC. Its protein is CASSQARYEQYF.

A remark on this clonotype: A read error may explain this, as a much larger clone is one base away. The chain is built from TRBV4-3 and TRBJ2-7; 12 nucleotides line up with TRBD2. CDR3 length equals 15 residues. Germline assignment: CDR1 LGHNA and CDR2 YSLEER. Here the CDR3 reads CVSSRTSGESYEQYF. DNA for the CDR3: TGCGTCAGCAGCCGGACTAGCGGGGAATCCTACGAGCAGTACTTC.

Remarks on this clonotype: This could be a read error, since a much larger clone is one nucleotide away. The J gene is TRBJ2-6, the V gene TRBV4-1; no clear D gene. Germline CDR1 reads MGHRA; CDR2 reads YSYEKL. V was trimmed by 4 bases and J by 4 bases, leaving 8 bases between them. The CDR3 is 14 residues long. CDR3 nucleotide sequence: TGCGCCAGCAGCCGAGGACCCGGGGCCAACGTCCTGACTTTC. Its translation: CASSRGPGANVLTF.

A word on this clonotype: One end of the junction fails to match germline, which may point to a read error. This chain connects TRBV11-2 to TRBJ2-1; D gene ambiguous. Germline CDR1 and CDR2: SGHAT and FQNNGV. This CDR3 contains 14 residues. CDR3 sequence reads: CASSLAGYYNEQLF. In DNA form, the CDR3 reads TGTGCCAGCAGCTTAGCTGGGTACTACAATGAGCAGTTATTC.

On this clonotype: It may be a read error: a sequence one base away is much more abundant. V gene TRBV5-6 combines with J gene TRBJ2-2; the D is unclear. V shed 6 bases and J shed 7 bases, with 16 bases lying between them. The CDR3 has 14 residues. The germline CDR1 and CDR2 sequences are SGHDT and YYEEEE. CDR3 in DNA: TGTGCCAGCACAACGGACCGAACCCACGGGGAGCTGTTTTTT. Encoded protein: CASTTDRTHGELFF.

The V and J genes are TRBV6-1 and TRBJ2-3; D is undetermined. Trimming removed 4 bases at V and 2 bases at J, with 13 bases between. The germline V gene encodes CDR1 MNHNS and CDR2 SASEGT. This CDR3 comprises 15 residues. CDR3 sequence: CASSAQAWNTDTQYF. The CDR3 DNA reads TGTGCCAGCAGTGCTCAAGCGTGGAACACAGATACGCAGTATTTT.

This clonotype was seen at least ten times. The genes are TRBV29-1 and TRBJ2-3, with TRBD2 identical over 15 bases. Germline trimming cut 7 bases from V and 6 bases from J; bases unmatched to any gene: 2. CDR3 length: 13 residues. Germline V gene sequence: CDR1 SQVTM, CDR2 ANQGSEA. The CDR3 sequence: CSGGLAGGDTQYF. The CDR3 DNA reads as TGCAGCGGTGGACTAGCGGGAGGGGATACGCAGTATTTT.

As to this clonotype: One end of the junction varies from germline; a read error may be responsible. This chain connects TRBV4-2 to TRBJ1-4; 7 nucleotides align to TRBD1. The CDR3 is made up of 14 amino acids. Germline CDR1 reads LGHNA; CDR2 reads YNFKEQ. The CDR3 sequence is CASIQGQGGEKLLF. Written as DNA, the CDR3 is TGTGCCAGCATCCAAGGTCAGGGGGGCGAAAAACTGCTTTTT.

As to this clonotype: This may be a read error, as it is one base from a much larger clone. V usage is TRBV10-3 and J usage is TRBJ2-1, with 11 bases aligning to TRBD2. Germline V gives CDR1 ENHRY, CDR2 SYGVKD. This CDR3 region has 14 residues. CDR3 bases: TGTGCCATCAGGGGGACTAGCGGATACAATGAGCAGTCCTTC. Its protein is CAIRGTSGYNEQSF.

Points on this clonotype: Its ends do not fully match the called genes, so a read error is possible. The chain employs TRBV11-1 and TRBJ2-1, with D unresolved. CDR3 length: 17 residues. Germline-derived CDR1 and CDR2 are SGHAT and FQDESV (reference sequence). CDR3 DNA: TGTGCCAGCAGCTCGCCCGCGATGGCCAGCTCCTACAATGAACAGTTCTTC. Protein product: CASSSPAMASSYNEQFF.

This clonotype was seen only once. A read error may account for a junction end that differs from germline. The chain combines TRBV11-2 with TRBJ1-2; no firm D call. In germline, CDR1 is SGHAT, CDR2 FQNNGV. The CDR3 consists of 13 residues. The CDR3 protein is CASSPRQDYGYTF. In DNA, the CDR3 is TGTGCTAGCAGCCCCCGACAAGACTATGGCTACACCTTC.

For this clonotype: The CDR3 does not close with the conserved phenylalanine or tryptophan, likely indicating a read error. The chain couples TRBV5-6 to TRBJ1-5; D is unresolved. CDR3 length: 15 residues. Germline V CDR1 and CDR2: SGHDT, YYEEEE. CDR3 region: CTSSLVGEPRQPQHY. As DNA, the CDR3 is TGTACCAGCAGCTTGGTTGGGGAGCCCCGTCAGCCCCAGCATTAT.

Regarding this clonotype: The junction shows a germline mismatch at one end, possibly a read error. This chain joins TRBV6-2 or TRBV6-3 and TRBJ1-5, with D possibly being TRBD1 (6 bases). CDR1 is MNHEY and CDR2 is SVGEGT in the germline V gene. There are 16 residues in the CDR3. CDR3 coding DNA: TGTGCCAGCAGTTACTCTGGACAGAGAAGCAATCAGGCCCAGCATTTT. Residues: CASSYSGQRSNQAQHF.

In the case of this clonotype: An end of the junction does not agree with germline; a read error may underlie this. The chain uses TRBV7-9 and TRBJ1-2, with D hard to call. Looked up from germline, CDR1 is SEHNR and CDR2 is FQNEAQ (reference sequence). This CDR3 region has 12 residues. DNA of the CDR3: TGTGCCAGCAGCCCGAACAACTATGGCTATACCTTC. This codes for CASSPNNYGYTF. The variable domain in full, with the rest retrieved from reference TRBV7-9 and TRBJ1-2, is DTGVSQNPRHKITKRGQNVTFRCDPISEHNRLYWYRQTLGQGPEFLTYFQNEAQLEKSRLLSDRFSAERPKGSFSTLEIQRTEQGDSAMYLCASSPNNYGYTFGSGTRLTVV.

This clonotype appeared a few times. V and J are TRBV4-1 and TRBJ1-2; D might be TRBD1 (6 bases). Per the germline V gene, CDR1 is MGHRA and CDR2 is YSYEKL. Trimming cost V 0 bases and J 0 bases, with 8 bases left between them. There are 15 residues in the CDR3. This CDR3 is CASSQERQANYGYTF. In nucleotides, the CDR3 is TGCGCCAGCAGCCAAGAGAGACAGGCTAACTATGGCTACACCTTC.

The V and J genes are TRBV11-2 and TRBJ2-2, with D tentatively TRBD1 or TRBD2 (6 bases each). V was pared by 2 bases and J by 2 bases, with 15 bases between. Germline V gives CDR1 SGHAT, CDR2 FQNNGV. The CDR3 is 17 residues long. The CDR3 DNA reads TGTGCCAGCAGCTTAAATGTCGGGGGCCGAAACACCGGGGAGCTGTTTTTT. This encodes CASSLNVGGRNTGELFF.

The chain joins TRBV5-1 to TRBJ2-7; D is perhaps TRBD1 (5 bases). Germline V gene sequence: CDR1 SGHRS, CDR2 YFSETQ. Trimming stripped 6 bases from V and 0 bases from J, with 10 bases between. The length of the CDR3 is 13 residues. The CDR3 DNA reads TGCGCCAGCACCTTCCAGGGCTCCTACGAGCAGTACTTC. Translated, it gives CASTFQGSYEQYF.

Comments on this clonotype: A read error may be the cause here, since a much bigger clone is one base away. This sequence joins TRBV6-5 and TRBJ1-2, with 7 bases aligning to TRBD1. There are 13 residues in the CDR3. Germline V CDR1 and CDR2: MNHEY, SVGAGI. The junction had 6 bases not matched to a gene; V was cut back by 3 bases and J by 8 bases. In DNA, the CDR3 is TGTGCCAGCAGTTATCCACAGGGGTGCGGCTACACCTTC. As protein: CASSYPQGCGYTF.

For this clonotype: This may be a read error: a much more frequent sequence differs by one nucleotide. The rearrangement links TRBV14 to TRBJ2-1; 8 nucleotides match TRBD2. Germline values: CDR1 SGHDN, CDR2 FVKESK. V lost 4 bases and J lost 3; bases outside the gene matches: 8. The CDR3 runs 16 residues. The CDR3 DNA reads TGTGCCAGCAGCCTAAGGAGGACTAGCAGCTACAATGAGCAGTTCTTC. Amino acid sequence: CASSLRRTSSYNEQFF.

This clonotype was seen only a few times. This chain uses TRBV6-5 with TRBJ2-7, with 8 bases lining up with TRBD2. This CDR3 comprises 13 residues. With 6 bases clipped from V and 3 bases from J, the junction kept 4 bases outside the gene matches. Germline values: CDR1 MNHEY, CDR2 SVGAGI. Here the CDR3 reads CASSRTSRYEQYF. The CDR3 bases are TGTGCCAGCAGCAGGACTAGCCGCTACGAGCAGTACTTC.

As for this clonotype: A much larger clonotype is one base distant, so this may be a read error. This CDR3 reads CASWGSQETQYF. The CDR3 DNA reads TGTGCCTCATGGGGCTCTCAAGAGACCCAGTACTTC. The chain recombines TRBV10-3 with TRBJ2-5; TRBD1 is a possible D gene (5 bases). Germline-derived CDR1 and CDR2 are ENHRY and SYGVKD. Trimming cost V 11 bases and J 2 bases, with 12 bases left between them. This CDR3 region has 12 residues.

In its sample, this clonotype was seen once. This may be a read error: a much more frequent sequence differs by one nucleotide. This chain links TRBV5-1 with TRBJ2-2; D may be TRBD2 (5 bases). Germline CDR1 and CDR2: SGHRS and YFSETQ. The CDR3 spans 13 residues. The CDR3 loop is CASSLVITGELLF. The CDR3 nucleotides are TGCGCCAGCAGCTTGGTGATCACCGGGGAGCTGTTGTTT.

This clonotype was found once. At one of its ends the junction is not consistent with the germline gene, which may arise from a read error. V and J are TRBV7-9 and TRBJ2-2; D ambiguous. CDR1 is SEHNR and CDR2 is FQNEAQ in the germline V gene (reference sequence). CDR3 size: 15 residues. CDR3 nucleotide sequence: TGTGTCAGCAGCTTATCGAGTGCTGACACCGGGGAGCTGTTTTTT. Translating it yields CVSSLSSADTGELFF. The full variable domain, completed using reference TRBV7-9 and TRBJ2-2, is DTGVSQNPRHKITKRGQNVTFRCDPISEHNRLYWYRQTLGQGPEFLTYFQNEAQLEKSRLLSDRFSAERPKGSFSTLEIQRTEQGDSAMYLCVSSLSSADTGELFFGEGSRLTVL.

As to this clonotype: Since a much larger clone is just one base distant, this may be a read error. The chain carries TRBV6-5 and TRBJ2-7; perhaps D is TRBD1 or TRBD2 (5 bases each). This CDR3 contains 19 residues. CDR1 is MNHEY and CDR2 is SVGAGI in the germline V gene. CDR3 residues: CPSSYSISSGTASTYEQYF. In DNA form, the CDR3 reads TGTCCCAGCAGTTACTCGATTTCGTCCGGGACGGCGTCCACCTACGAGCAGTACTTC.

This clonotype appeared a single time. Given the absence of the conserved phenylalanine or tryptophan at the CDR3 end, a read error is likely. The DNA is omitted, as the CDR3 cannot be located on it reliably, and the CDR3 follows TCRdb's listing. V and J are TRBV10-3 and TRBJ2-2; the D segment call TRBD1 is taken from the table without a DNA check. The CDR3 numbers 16 amino acids, ends counted. The germline V gene has CDR1 ENHRY and CDR2 SYGVKD. The CDR3 region is CAISTPRDGNTGELFI.

Concerning this clonotype itself: An end of the junction differs from the germline gene, which may be a read error. This chain links TRBV12-3 or TRBV12-4 with TRBJ1-5; D gene ambiguous. The CDR3 spans 13 residues. The CDR3 DNA reads TGTGTCAGCAGTCCACTCCCCTCGCAGCCCCAACATTTT. As protein: CVSSPLPSQPQHF.